A single sample gave rise to the 17 T cell receptor beta chains below, sequenced in a study of cytomegalovirus exposure and HLA in healthy donors. Primers: 60 Vbeta forward and 13 Jbeta reverse. TCRdb's table, derived via immunoSEQ multiplex PCR, lists solely in-frame clones and lacks some. Among some 200,000 clones listed, 75% to 85% were seen once. What was sequenced was PBMCs. Receptors originate from a woman between 50 and 59 years old in good health and CMV-seronegative.

The CDR3 DNA is TGCGCCAGCAGCTACGGAGGGGACGAGCAGTACTTC. Translating gives CASSYGGDEQYF. The rearrangement joins TRBV5-1 to TRBJ2-7, with D perhaps TRBD2 (6 bases). V lost 3 bases to trimming and J lost 5 bases, with 9 bases between them. Germline lookup yields CDR1 SGHRS and CDR2 YFSETQ. This CDR3 region has 12 residues.

This clone was detected only a few times. The chain employs TRBV11-2 and TRBJ2-7, with D tentatively TRBD2 (6 bases). The V end was cut by 2 bases, the J end by 2 bases, with 13 bases between. The CDR3 is made up of 15 amino acids. Germline CDR1 and CDR2: SGHAT and FQNNGV. DNA of the CDR3: TGTGCCAGCAGCTTACGCGGGGCCACCACCTACGAGCAGTACTTC. It yields the protein CASSLRGATTYEQYF.

V gene TRBV6-5 combines with J gene TRBJ2-7, with TRBD1 matching 8 bases. The CDR3 contains 15 residues. CDR1 and CDR2 from the germline V gene are MNHEY and SVGAGI. Unmatched junction bases numbered 9, after V lost 6 bases and J lost 2 bases. DNA of the CDR3: TGTGCCAGCAGGTTCGGACAGGGTTATGCCTACGAGCAGTACTTC. This sequence encodes CASRFGQGYAYEQYF.

This clone was picked up a small number of times. J is TRBJ1-2 and V is TRBV4-3; TRBD1 is a possible D gene (5 bases). V gave up 0 bases and J gave up 4 bases, with 15 bases separating them. This CDR3 has 16 residues. Germline loops: CDR1 LGHNA, CDR2 YSLEER. This CDR3 is CASSQDGGAGGYGYTF. The CDR3 DNA is TGCGCCAGCAGCCAAGACGGAGGGGCTGGCGGCTATGGCTACACCTTC.

This clone was seen only a few times. J is TRBJ2-5 and V is TRBV7-9; TRBD1 matches 10 bases. The CDR3 sequence is 17 residues long. CDR1 is SEHNR, CDR2 FQNEAQ, per germline (reference sequence). V shed 1 base, J shed 3 bases, and the junction held 8 bases outside the gene matches. CDR3 sequence reads: CASSLVFGQGVKETQYF. The CDR3, as DNA: TGTGCCAGCAGCTTAGTGTTTGGACAGGGGGTGAAAGAGACCCAGTACTTC.

The chain carries TRBV5-1 and TRBJ2-5, with TRBD1 as a possible D gene (5 bases). V was shortened by 2 bases and J by 5 bases, with 10 bases between the two germline ends. CDR3 length equals 13 residues. The germline CDR1 and CDR2 sequences are SGHRS and YFSETQ. As DNA, the CDR3 is TGCGCCAGCAGCTTCTCCAGGGTTGAGACCCAGTACTTC. Protein product: CASSFSRVETQYF. Looking up the rest from reference TRBV5-1 and TRBJ2-5 gives the full variable domain: KAGVTQTPRYLIKTRGQQVTLSCSPISGHRSVSWYQQTPGQGLQFLFEYFSETQRNKGNFPGRFSGRQFSNSRSEMNVSTLELGDSALYLCASSFSRVETQYFGPGTRLLVL.

On this clone itself: The junction shows a germline mismatch at one end, possibly a read error. V usage is TRBV7-9 and J usage is TRBJ1-5, with TRBD1 as a possible D gene (5 bases). Germline CDR1 and CDR2: SEHNR and FQNEAQ (reference sequence). The CDR3 extends over 15 amino acids. The chain's CDR3 is CSSSFATPQGQPQHF. Here the CDR3 DNA reads TGTTCCAGCAGCTTCGCGACCCCCCAGGGACAGCCCCAGCATTTT. Variable domain in full (rest from reference TRBV7-9 and TRBJ1-5): DTGVSQNPRHKITKRGQNVTFRCDPISEHNRLYWYRQTLGQGPEFLTYFQNEAQLEKSRLLSDRFSAERPKGSFSTLEIQRTEQGDSAMYLCSSSFATPQGQPQHFGDGTRLSIL.

This clone was seen only once. The rearrangement uses TRBV6-1 and TRBJ2-1; 14 nucleotides agree with TRBD2. Germline assignment: CDR1 MNHNS and CDR2 SASEGT. The CDR3 loop spans 14 amino acids. The V and J ends lost 5 bases and 10 bases, in that order; junction bases with no gene match: 4. DNA of the CDR3: TGTGCCAGCAGTAGACTAGCGGGAGGGGACGAGCAGTTCTTC. Amino acid sequence: CASSRLAGGDEQFF.

The chain is built from TRBV6-1 and TRBJ1-5, with 10 positions matching TRBD1. V gave up 7 bases and J gave up 2 bases; unmatched junction bases: 5. The CDR3 length is 15 residues. Germline values: CDR1 MNHNS, CDR2 SASEGT. The CDR3 loop reads CASTGTGAGNQPQHF. Here the CDR3 DNA reads TGTGCCAGCACCGGGACAGGGGCGGGCAATCAGCCCCAGCATTTT.

The gene calls are TRBV6-1 and TRBJ1-1; TRBD1 aligns across 7 bases. CDR1 is MNHNS and CDR2 is SASEGT in the germline V gene. The CDR3 covers 13 residues. Losses at the gene ends were 6 bases for V and 3 bases for J; bases not matched to a gene: 4. Here the CDR3 DNA reads TGTGCCAGCAGGACAGGGCCTTACACTGAAGCTTTCTTT. Residues: CASRTGPYTEAFF.

The V and J genes are TRBV6-1 and TRBJ1-2, with 7 nucleotides matching TRBD1. The CDR3 runs to 14 residues. J was trimmed by 4 bases and V by 1 base; bases with no gene match: 3. CDR1 is MNHNS, CDR2 SASEGT, per germline. This chain's CDR3 is CASSEGQGLYGYTF. The CDR3 bases are TGTGCCAGCAGTGAAGGACAGGGCCTCTATGGCTACACCTTC.

The chain is built from TRBV28 and TRBJ2-3; D may be TRBD1 (6 bases). From germline, CDR1 is MDHEN and CDR2 SYDVKM. The V end was cut by 3 bases, the J end by 3 bases, with 13 bases between. CDR3 length: 15 residues. This chain's CDR3 is CASSFRGMGTDTQYF. The CDR3 DNA reads as TGTGCCAGCAGTTTTAGGGGGATGGGGACAGATACGCAGTATTTT.

This clone was seen a few times. The genes are TRBV30 and TRBJ1-5; D is unresolved. The CDR3 is 13 residues long. Germline V gene lookup returns CDR1 GTSNPN and CDR2 SVGIG (reference sequence). V dropped 5 bases and J dropped 0 bases, with 8 bases sitting between them. In DNA form, the CDR3 reads TGTGCCTGGGCGGCGTCTAGCAATCAGCCCCAGCATTTT. This gives the protein CAWAASSNQPQHF.

This clone came up a few times. The chain uses TRBV7-2 and TRBJ2-2; the D gene is possibly TRBD1 (5 bases). CDR1 and CDR2 (germline): SGHTA, FQGNSA. V was shortened by 1 base and J by 6 bases, with 9 bases between the two germline ends. The CDR3 is 14 amino acids. The CDR3 sequence: CASSLVGAAGELFF. CDR3 bases: TGTGCCAGCAGCTTAGTAGGGGCGGCCGGGGAGCTGTTTTTT.

J is TRBJ2-6 and V is TRBV28; D possibly corresponds to TRBD2 (6 bases). The CDR3 has 15 amino acids. CDR1 MDHEN and CDR2 SYDVKM come from the germline V gene. V dropped 8 bases and J dropped 0 bases, with 11 bases sitting between them. CDR3 loop: CASRHGSSGANVLTF. CDR3 in DNA: TGTGCCAGCCGCCACGGGAGCTCTGGGGCCAACGTCCTGACTTTC.

V and J are TRBV2 and TRBJ1-2; perhaps TRBD1 as D (5 bases). From germline, CDR1 is SNHLY and CDR2 FYNNEI. The CDR3 extends over 14 amino acids. V dropped 8 bases and J dropped 5 bases, with 18 bases sitting between them. In DNA form, the CDR3 reads TGTGCCAGCGTGAGGGGCGGGACGGAGTATGGCTACACCTTC. Translation: CASVRGGTEYGYTF.

V is TRBV2 and J is TRBJ1-5, with no clear D. The CDR3 totals 15 residues. The germline CDR1 and CDR2 sequences are SNHLY and FYNNEI. The V end was cut by 1 base, the J end by 3 bases, with 10 bases between. CDR3 bases: TGTGCCAGCAGTGAAGAGTCCGGGAACAATCAGCCCCAGCATTTT. It is translated as CASSEESGNNQPQHF.